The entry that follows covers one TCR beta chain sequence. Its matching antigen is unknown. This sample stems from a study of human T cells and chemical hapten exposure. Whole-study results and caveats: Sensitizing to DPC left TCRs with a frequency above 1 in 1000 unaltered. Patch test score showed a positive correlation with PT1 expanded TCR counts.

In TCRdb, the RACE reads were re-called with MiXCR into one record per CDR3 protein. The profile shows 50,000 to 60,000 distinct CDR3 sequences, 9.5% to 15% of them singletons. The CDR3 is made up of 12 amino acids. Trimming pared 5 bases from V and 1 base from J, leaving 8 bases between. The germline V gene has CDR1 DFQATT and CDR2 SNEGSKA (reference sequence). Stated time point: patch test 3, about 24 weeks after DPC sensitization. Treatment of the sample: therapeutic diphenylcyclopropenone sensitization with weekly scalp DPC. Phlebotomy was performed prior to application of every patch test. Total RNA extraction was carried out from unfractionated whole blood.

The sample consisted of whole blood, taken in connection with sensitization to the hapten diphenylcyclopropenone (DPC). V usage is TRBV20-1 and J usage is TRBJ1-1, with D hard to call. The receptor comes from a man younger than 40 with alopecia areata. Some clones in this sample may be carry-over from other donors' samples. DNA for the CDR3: TGCAGTGCTTCACCAGCGAACACTGAAGCTTTCTTT. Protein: CSASPANTEAFF.